This entry describes one TCR beta chain. Its specific antigen is unknown. Base qualities are not provided; no much larger clone lies one nucleotide away. Systemically healthy Caucasian individuals from Russia, approximately 39 in total and aged roughly 6 to 100 years, were included as donors. About 10 milliliters of peripheral blood were collected from each donor into EDTA-treated Vacutainer tubes. Ficoll-Paque density-gradient centrifugation was used to isolate PBMCs, with at least 7 million per sample. Total RNA was extracted from PBMCs with Trizol reagent, with at least 5.5 micrograms obtained per sample. The percentages of naive CD45RAhigh/CD27high T cells were determined by flow cytometry on a PBMC aliquot from every donor. The CDR3 sequence holds 14 residues, the cysteine and phenylalanine included. Only the CDR3 DNA stays, 42 bases, in frame from base 1. CDR1 SGHRS and CDR2 YFSETQ are derived from the germline V gene.

The entry originates in a study of blood T cells in healthy people across ages (dated by TCRdb to about 2015). Background for the entire study: In model experiments, template switching captured roughly one uniquely barcoded TCR beta cDNA molecule for every two T cells. The donors were divided into four age groups: young (average around 17 years), middle-aged (roughly 42), aged (approximately 62) and long-lived (82). Two additional independent replicas of 1 million unique cDNA reads from the same blood draw were analyzed for two donors (one aged 18 to 30 and one aged 80 or older). To avoid experimental bias, donors of different ages were distributed randomly across sequencing lanes. To track age-related changes in TCR beta repertoire diversity, the study relied on deep sequencing normalized with unique cDNA molecular identifiers. The full study reports these points: As age increased, observed TCR beta diversity per million T cells dropped in a roughly linear way, and a significant reduction was already evident by age around 41. Since profiling was done on bulk unsorted PBMCs, naive and antigen-experienced compartments could not be conclusively compared. Total diversity estimates from one million sequenced T cells were considered lower bounds and underestimates. Compared with the aged group, the long-lived group had more naive CD4+ T cells, fewer expanded clones and increased TCR diversity, suggesting age selection. Donor CMV infection status was unknown, potentially confounding age-related changes in expanded clonotypes. The percentage of naive T cells measured by flow cytometry correlated strongly with observed TCR beta diversity.

The library was produced with 5' RACE. Reads for this sample came from an Illumina HiSeq 2500. A second PCR of roughly 7 to 11 cycles was performed with a sample-barcoded 5' primer and a J-beta primer mix. A template-switch 5' adaptor carrying 12 random nucleotides introduced a unique molecular identifier onto each TCR beta cDNA molecule. Each sample yielded at least 2.5 million CDR3-containing paired-end reads. First-strand cDNA synthesis was performed from all RNA using the Mint cDNA synthesis kit, with priming by a TRBC-specific oligonucleotide. Following uracil-DNA glycosylase treatment, all cDNA underwent a first 18-cycle PCR with the universal primers M1SS and BC2_uni_R. The study's processing was this. For normalization, 1 million high-quality reads were randomly selected from each sample, with every read carrying a distinct molecular identifier. Reads sharing molecular identifiers were discarded rather than binned into consensus sequences. CDR3 identification, clonotype clustering and error correction used MiTCR with a Q25 quality threshold and the strictest error-elimination algorithm. Lower-bound total TCR beta diversity was estimated with a nonparametric unseen species model using Euler transformation. In-frame beta chains were kept once TCRdb had trimmed the public reads at Q25 with fastp and called clones with MiXCR. Rows matching on CDR3 protein sequence are summarized as one entry with the most common DNA and genes. TCRdb's processing, not the authors' own work, is the source of the V and J calls. Within this sample are some 710,000 distinct CDR3 sequences, with 35% to 50% of them counted one time only. The top ten hold around 18% of the sample.

This TCR derives from a man older than 75 in good health. Sequences were obtained from blood. The rearrangement joined TRBV5-1 to TRBJ2-4, with TRBD1 matching 7 junction bases. The DNA end favors TRBJ2-7, so the J call may be wrong. The DNA reads TGCGCCAGCAGCATGGACAGGCGCACGTACGAGCAGTACTTC. This yields the protein CASSMDRRTYEQYF.